The 17 T cell receptor beta chains reported below all come from one sample, sequenced in a study of blood T cell repertoires in COVID-19. Here immunoSEQ multiplex PCR was the method, and the copy in TCRdb shows in-frame clones only, minus some. The table records 65,000 to 100,000 clones, approximately 86% of them present only once. Input material: peripheral blood. The source is a woman aged 80 or over with acute or convalescent COVID-19.

This sequence joins TRBV5-6 and TRBJ1-4; D is unclear. This CDR3 region has 16 residues. Germline V CDR1 and CDR2: SGHDT, YYEEEE. Trimming took off 4 bases at V and 0 bases at J, with 13 bases between the two ends. The CDR3 coding sequence is TGTGCCAGCAGCCCTAGCAGGTATGCAACTAATGAAAAACTGTTTTTT. It codes for CASSPSRYATNEKLFF.

This clone came up once. This chain joins TRBV7-3 and TRBJ1-1; TRBD1 agrees at 9 bases. Trimming at V came to 1 base and at J to 2 bases, leaving 2 bases not matched to a gene. From germline, CDR1 is SGHTA and CDR2 FQGTGA. This CDR3 spans 15 amino acids. DNA of the CDR3: TGTGCCAGCAGCTTAAAGGGACAGGGAAACACTGAAGCTTTCTTT. The encoded protein is CASSLKGQGNTEAFF.

The table lists this clone with a few counts. Relative to the germline gene, one junction end is altered; a read error may explain this. The chain has TRBV6-6 and TRBJ1-1; TRBD1 matches 7 bases. CDR1 and CDR2 from the germline V gene are MNHNY and SVGAGI (reference sequence). CDR3 length: 14 residues. The CDR3 DNA follows: TGTGCCAGCAGTGGGGACAGAATGAAAACTGAAGCTTTCTTT. This codes for CASSGDRMKTEAFF.

The chain is built from TRBV5-4 and TRBJ2-4; possibly TRBD2 for D (7 bases). This CDR3 spans 15 amino acids. Trimming took 0 bases from V and 7 from J, leaving 14 bases between them. Germline values: CDR1 SGHNT, CDR2 YYREEE (reference sequence). The CDR3 region has the DNA TGTGCCAGCAGCTTGGCGGGGGGCTCAGGGAACATTCAGTACTTC. This sequence encodes CASSLAGGSGNIQYF.

The CDR3 bases are TGCGCCAGCAGCATACAGGGAAACAGCCTCTACGAGCAGTACTTC. Its protein is CASSIQGNSLYEQYF. This sequence joins TRBV5-1 and TRBJ2-7; possible D gene TRBD1, 6 bases. Looked up from germline, CDR1 is SGHRS and CDR2 is YFSETQ. Trimming removed 4 bases from V and 3 bases from J, with 17 bases in between. The CDR3 totals 15 residues.

The chain uses TRBV2 and TRBJ2-2; D unclear. The CDR3 covers 13 residues. Germline-derived CDR1 and CDR2 are SNHLY and FYNNEI. Trimming stripped 8 bases from V and 2 bases from J, with 9 bases between. The CDR3 region is CASCGHNTGELFF. CDR3 DNA sequence: TGTGCCAGCTGTGGTCATAACACCGGGGAGCTGTTTTTT.

This clone was recorded a few times. V usage is TRBV5-1 and J usage is TRBJ1-3; D is uncertain. Germline V gene lookup returns CDR1 SGHRS and CDR2 YFSETQ. The V end was cut by 4 bases, the J end by 2 bases, with 7 bases between. This CDR3 has 13 amino acids. CDR3 nucleotides: TGCGCCAGCAGCGATTTAGCTGGAAACACCATATATTTT. This gives the protein CASSDLAGNTIYF.

The chain links TRBV7-2 to TRBJ1-1; no definite D call. The germline CDR1 and CDR2 sequences are SGHTA and FQGNSA. Trimming took off 5 bases at V and 1 base at J, with 14 bases between the two ends. The CDR3 totals 15 residues. As DNA, the CDR3 is TGTGCCAGCAGCCCCACGGCGGGCAGGAACACTGAAGCTTTCTTT. Translated, it gives CASSPTAGRNTEAFF. The variable domain in full, with the rest retrieved from reference TRBV7-2 and TRBJ1-1, is GAGVSQSPSNKVTEKGKDVELRCDPISGHTALYWYRQSLGQGLEFLIYFQGNSAPDKSGLPSDRFSAERTGGSVSTLTIQRTQQEDSAVYLCASSPTAGRNTEAFFGQGTRLTVV.

The V and J genes are TRBV18 and TRBJ1-1; 7 bases agree with TRBD1. The CDR3 covers 16 residues. J lost 3 bases, V lost 4 bases, and 11 bases had no gene match. Per the germline V gene, CDR1 is KGHSH and CDR2 is LQKENI. This chain's CDR3 is CASSRRQGSRDTEAFF. The DNA for the CDR3 is TGTGCCAGCTCACGAAGACAGGGTTCAAGGGACACTGAAGCTTTCTTT. Full variable domain (outside the CDR3, taken from reference TRBV18 and TRBJ1-1): NAGVMQNPRHLVRRRGQEARLRCSPMKGHSHVYWYRQLPEEGLKFMVYLQKENIIDESGMPKERFSAEFPKEGPSILRIQQVVRGDSAAYFCASSRRQGSRDTEAFFGQGTRLTVV.

This chain uses TRBV18 with TRBJ2-1, with TRBD2 matching over 11 bases. This CDR3 spans 15 amino acids. Per the germline V gene, CDR1 is KGHSH and CDR2 is LQKENI. V shed 4 bases and J 6 bases; nucleotides not matched to a gene: 5. The CDR3 spells CASSRTSGSINEQFF. CDR3 DNA sequence: TGTGCCAGCTCACGAACTAGCGGGAGTATCAATGAGCAGTTCTTC.

In this sample, this clone turned up once. V and J are TRBV2 and TRBJ2-3; D gene uncertain. The CDR3 is made up of 12 amino acids. CDR1 SNHLY and CDR2 FYNNEI come from the germline V gene. Deletions cut 5 bases from V and 6 bases from J, with 9 bases between. The CDR3 sequence: CASSSARDTQYF. In DNA form, the CDR3 reads TGTGCCAGCAGTTCCGCTAGGGATACGCAGTATTTT.

This sequence joins TRBV5-1 and TRBJ2-3; 12 nucleotides agree with TRBD2. The CDR3 sequence is 14 residues long. J gave up 6 bases and V 1 base, and 0 bases lay outside the gene matches. CDR1 SGHRS and CDR2 YFSETQ come from the germline V gene. CDR3 amino acids: CASSLLAGGDTQYF. CDR3 nucleotides: TGCGCCAGCAGCTTGCTAGCGGGGGGGGATACGCAGTATTTT.

This clone was counted between two and nine times. The gene calls are TRBV11-2 and TRBJ2-2; the D gene is possibly TRBD1 (5 bases). V was trimmed by 0 bases and J by 4 bases, leaving 9 bases between them. Germline V gene data show CDR1 as SGHAT and CDR2 as FQNNGV. This CDR3 region has 15 residues. CDR3 in DNA: TGTGCCAGCAGCTTAGACAGGGTCTCCACCGGGGAGCTGTTTTTT. Protein product: CASSLDRVSTGELFF.

The V call is TRBV13, the J call TRBJ2-2, with D possibly being TRBD2 (7 bases). Trimming stripped 6 bases from V and 2 bases from J, with 19 bases between. Per the germline V gene, CDR1 is PRHDT and CDR2 is FYEKMQ (reference sequence). CDR3 length: 17 residues. CDR3 coding DNA: TGTGCCAGCAGGCCCTGGGGGGGCTTATCTAACACCGGGGAGCTGTTTTTT. This gives the protein CASRPWGGLSNTGELFF.

This chain links TRBV19 with TRBJ2-5; tentatively, D is TRBD1 (6 bases). The CDR3 consists of 13 residues. The germline V gene has CDR1 LNHDA and CDR2 SQIVND (reference sequence). The germline V and J ends were trimmed by 5 bases and 5 bases, with 12 bases remaining between them. The CDR3 sequence: CASSGGRGETQYF. The CDR3 DNA reads TGTGCCAGTAGTGGAGGCAGGGGTGAGACCCAGTACTTC.

CDR3 sequence (DNA): TGTGCCAGCAGCTGGGTAGGACAGGGGAGCCTCTATGGCTACACCTTC. It is translated as CASSWVGQGSLYGYTF. The chain recombines TRBV5-6 with TRBJ1-2; 9 bases are a match to TRBD1. J gave up 4 bases and V 3 bases, and 10 bases lay outside the gene matches. This CDR3 contains 16 residues. Germline lookup yields CDR1 SGHDT and CDR2 YYEEEE.

This clone was seen only once. DNA of the CDR3: TGTGCCAGCAGCTTATTGGGACAGCTAACCTACGAGCAGTACTTC. Translated, it gives CASSLLGQLTYEQYF. The chain couples TRBV7-9 to TRBJ2-7; 7 bases are a match to TRBD1. The CDR3 is 15 residues long. The germline V gene has CDR1 SEHNR and CDR2 FQNEAQ (reference sequence). V was clipped by 2 bases and J by 2 bases; unmatched bases: 6.